The 13 T cell receptor beta chains listed next were all sequenced from one sample in a study of cytomegalovirus exposure and HLA in healthy donors. 13 Jbeta primers and 60 Vbeta primers were used for the PCR. The repertoire was sequenced with immunoSEQ multiplex PCR; TCRdb's copy has only in-frame clones and lacks some. Of 100,000 to 130,000 clones listed, around 77% are singletons. Sequenced sample: PBMCs. The receptors shown here come from a male donor in good health and CMV-seronegative.

V is TRBV11-2 and J is TRBJ1-2; no definite D call. The CDR3 is 13 residues long. Trimming shortened V by 1 base and J by 6 bases, and 9 bases separated the two germline ends. CDR1 is SGHAT, CDR2 FQNNGV, per germline. CDR3 bases: TGTGCCAGCAGCTTAGTAATGCGGAATGGCTACACCTTC. Translation gives CASSLVMRNGYTF.

V and J are TRBV6-1 and TRBJ2-2; 8 bases map to TRBD1. V dropped 5 bases and J dropped 1; count of bases not matched to a gene: 3. Germline values: CDR1 MNHNS, CDR2 SASEGT. CDR3 length equals 15 residues. CDR3 sequence reads: CASSTGTGNTGELFF. The CDR3 coding sequence is TGTGCCAGCAGTACCGGGACAGGGAACACCGGGGAGCTGTTTTTT.

This sequence joins TRBV27 and TRBJ1-2; 10 nucleotides agree with TRBD1. The CDR3 has 17 amino acids. After removal of 8 bases from V and 3 bases from J, the junction contained 15 bases not matched to a gene. Germline V gives CDR1 MNHEY, CDR2 SMNVEV (reference sequence). CDR3: CASLPETGGALHYGYTF. The CDR3 DNA sequence: TGTGCCAGCTTACCGGAGACAGGGGGCGCCCTCCACTATGGCTACACCTTC.

The chain combines TRBV7-2 with TRBJ2-3; TRBD1 might be the D (6 bases). CDR1 is SGHTA, CDR2 FQGNSA, per germline. Trimming took off 1 base at V and 3 bases at J, with 11 bases between the two ends. The CDR3 extends over 15 amino acids. The CDR3 is CASSLVGQGTDTQYF. CDR3 nucleotides: TGTGCCAGCAGCTTAGTGGGACAAGGGACAGATACGCAGTATTTT. Full variable domain (outside the CDR3, taken from reference TRBV7-2 and TRBJ2-3): GAGVSQSPSNKVTEKGKDVELRCDPISGHTALYWYRQSLGQGLEFLIYFQGNSAPDKSGLPSDRFSAERTGGSVSTLTIQRTQQEDSAVYLCASSLVGQGTDTQYFGPGTRLTVL.

A few counts support this clone. DNA of the CDR3: TGTGCCAGCAGCCTGGGACTAGGTGGGAGCTCCTACAATGAGCAGTTCTTC. Its protein product is CASSLGLGGSSYNEQFF. The rearrangement links TRBV5-8 to TRBJ2-1, with 8 bases that match TRBD2. CDR3 length equals 17 residues. The germline CDR1 and CDR2 sequences are SGHTS and YDEGEE. V gave up 4 bases and J gave up 0 bases; unmatched junction bases: 9. Full variable domain (outside the CDR3, taken from reference TRBV5-8 and TRBJ2-1): EAGVTQSPTHLIKTRGQQATLRCSPISGHTSVYWYQQALGLGLQFLLWYDEGEERNRGNFPPRFSGRQFPNYSSELNVNALELEDSALYLCASSLGLGGSSYNEQFFGPGTRLTVL.

The genes are TRBV2 and TRBJ2-4; tentatively, D is TRBD1 (6 bases). V was clipped by 5 bases and J by 2 bases, with 7 bases between them. This CDR3 has 13 residues. The V gene's germline CDR1 is SNHLY and CDR2 FYNNEI. CDR3 sequence: CASSWGPKNIQYF. CDR3 DNA sequence: TGTGCCAGCAGTTGGGGGCCCAAAAACATTCAGTACTTC.

This chain links TRBV7-6 with TRBJ2-3; the match to TRBD1 covers 7 bases. This CDR3 has 16 residues. Trimming at V came to 1 base and at J to 3 bases, leaving 7 bases not matched to a gene. Germline V CDR1 and CDR2: SGHVS, FNYEAQ. This CDR3 is CASSLGGRGSTDTQYF. In DNA, the CDR3 is TGTGCCAGCAGCTTAGGTGGCAGGGGGTCAACAGATACGCAGTATTTT.

There are a few counts of this clone. The rearrangement joins TRBV7-9 to TRBJ1-1; D perhaps matches TRBD1 (5 bases). This CDR3 comprises 14 residues. Germline CDR1 reads SEHNR; CDR2 reads FQNEAQ (reference sequence). The V end lost 5 bases, the J end lost 0 bases, and 10 bases lay between the germline ends. DNA of the CDR3: TGTGCCAGCAGCAGACAGAACATGAACACTGAAGCTTTCTTT. Translation: CASSRQNMNTEAFF.

There are a few counts of this clone. J is TRBJ2-5 and V is TRBV5-6; 10 bases fit TRBD1. V was pared by 0 bases and J by 2 bases, with 4 bases of the junction left unmatched. The CDR3 sequence is 16 residues long. From germline, CDR1 is SGHDT and CDR2 YYEEEE. The CDR3 bases are TGTGCCAGCAGCTTGGGGTGGACAGGGGGTCAAGAGACCCAGTACTTC. It codes for CASSLGWTGGQETQYF.

The chain carries TRBV6-5 and TRBJ1-1; 7 bases line up with TRBD1. The CDR3 has 13 residues. Germline V lookup: CDR1 MNHEY, CDR2 SVGAGI. J gave up 7 bases and V 6 bases, and 8 bases lay outside the gene matches. The CDR3 bases are TGTGCCAGCAGACAAGGACAGGTGTATGAAGCTTTCTTT. Protein product: CASRQGQVYEAFF.

The V and J genes are TRBV7-9 and TRBJ1-1; 8 bases match TRBD1. V lost 2 bases to trimming and J lost 3 bases; unmatched junction nucleotides: 5. This CDR3 has 15 amino acids. From germline, CDR1 is SEHNR and CDR2 FQNEAQ (reference sequence). The CDR3 protein is CASSLSGGKDTEAFF. The CDR3 DNA follows: TGTGCCAGCAGCTTATCAGGGGGCAAGGACACTGAAGCTTTCTTT.

The V and J genes are TRBV7-2 and TRBJ2-7; 9 bases are a match to TRBD2. The CDR3 spans 16 residues. The germline V gene encodes CDR1 SGHTA and CDR2 FQGNSA. The trim removed 4 bases at V and 5 bases at J, leaving 12 bases unmatched. The CDR3 region is CASSSREGGRVDEQYF. The CDR3, as DNA: TGTGCCAGCAGCTCCCGGGAGGGCGGGAGGGTCGACGAGCAGTACTTC.

The chain has TRBV7-6 and TRBJ2-3, with D perhaps TRBD2 (6 bases). Trimming shortened V by 3 bases and J by 0 bases, and 13 bases separated the two germline ends. The CDR3 length is 16 residues. In germline, CDR1 is SGHVS, CDR2 FNYEAQ. CDR3 nucleotide sequence: TGTGCCAGCAGCTTTTCCGGGACTGGGAGCACAGATACGCAGTATTTT. It is translated as CASSFSGTGSTDTQYF.